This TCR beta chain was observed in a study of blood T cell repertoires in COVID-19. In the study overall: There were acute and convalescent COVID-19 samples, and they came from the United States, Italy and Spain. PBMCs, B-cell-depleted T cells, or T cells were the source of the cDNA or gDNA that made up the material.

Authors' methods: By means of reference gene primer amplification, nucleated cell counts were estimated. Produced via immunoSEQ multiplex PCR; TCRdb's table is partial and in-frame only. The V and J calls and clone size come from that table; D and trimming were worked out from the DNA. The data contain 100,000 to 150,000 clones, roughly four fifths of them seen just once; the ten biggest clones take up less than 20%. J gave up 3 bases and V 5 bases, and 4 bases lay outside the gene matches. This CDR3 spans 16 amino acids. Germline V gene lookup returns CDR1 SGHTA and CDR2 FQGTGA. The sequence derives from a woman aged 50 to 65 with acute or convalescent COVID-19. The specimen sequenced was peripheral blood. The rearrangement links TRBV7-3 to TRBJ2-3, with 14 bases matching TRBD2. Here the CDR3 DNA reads TGTGCCAGCAGCGCCAGACTAGCGGGGGGGACAGATACGCAGTATTTT. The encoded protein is CASSARLAGGTDTQYF.